This TCR beta chain derives from a study of blood T cell repertoires in COVID-19. Study-level background: Italy, Spain and the United States were the sources of the convalescent and acute COVID-19 samples.

In the original analysis: Using reference gene primer amplification, nucleated cell counts were estimated. The protocol was immunoSEQ multiplex PCR, while the TCRdb copy is restricted to in-frame clones and leaves out a portion. V, J and clone size are taken as reported in that table, and D and trimming were inferred from the DNA itself. The table records around 280,000 clones, 85% to 90% of them present only once. Patients at the Seattle site were enrolled during active infection and followed longitudinally. Looked up from germline, CDR1 is SNHLY and CDR2 is FYNNEI. V dropped 3 bases and J dropped 2 bases, with 13 bases sitting between them. This CDR3 has 15 residues.

This receptor was identified in a woman aged 25 to 39 with COVID-19, enrolled during active disease. Sequencing was carried out using peripheral blood. The rearrangement links TRBV2 to TRBJ1-1, with a tentative D call TRBD1 (6 bases). The CDR3 DNA reads as TGTGCCAGCAGTGACCCGACAGGCACCAACACTGAAGCTTTCTTT. Its translation: CASSDPTGTNTEAFF.